The sequence of this T cell receptor beta chain was determined in a study of cytomegalovirus exposure and HLA in healthy donors. Overall study findings and caveats: Associated with HLA alleles at 0.05 false discovery rate in a later analysis were some 18,000 TCR beta sequences.

The PCR employed 60 Vbeta primers together with 13 Jbeta primers. The method was immunoSEQ multiplex PCR; TCRdb's version includes in-frame clones alone and lacks a portion of them. The sample contains 110,000 to 150,000 clones, 75% to 90% of which appear only once. Points on this clone: Its antigen remains unknown.

Per the germline V gene, CDR1 is MDHEN and CDR2 is SYDVKM. V was shortened by 6 bases and J by 0 bases, with 12 bases between the two germline ends. This CDR3 is 15 amino acids long. While unrecorded immune exposures were likely, the donors were nominally healthy when sampled. The TCR originated in a female donor in good health and CMV-seronegative. The chain employs TRBV28 and TRBJ1-3; TRBD1 is a possible D gene (5 bases). Sequencing was carried out using PBMCs. The CDR3 DNA follows: TGTGCCAGCAGAGACAGCATCTCCTCTGGAAACACCATATATTTT. Protein product: CASRDSISSGNTIYF.